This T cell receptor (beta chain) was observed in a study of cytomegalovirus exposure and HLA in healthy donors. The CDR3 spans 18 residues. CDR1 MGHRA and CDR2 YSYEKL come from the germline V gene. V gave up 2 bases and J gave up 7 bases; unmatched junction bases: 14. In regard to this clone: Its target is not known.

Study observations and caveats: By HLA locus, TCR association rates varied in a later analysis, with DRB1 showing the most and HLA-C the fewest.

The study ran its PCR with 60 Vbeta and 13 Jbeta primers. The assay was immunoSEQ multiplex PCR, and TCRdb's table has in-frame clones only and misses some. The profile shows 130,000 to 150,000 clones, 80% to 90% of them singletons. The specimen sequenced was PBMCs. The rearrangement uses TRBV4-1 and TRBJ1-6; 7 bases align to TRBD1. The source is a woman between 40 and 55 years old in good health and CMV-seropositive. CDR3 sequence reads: CASSQFRQGPGKNSPLHF. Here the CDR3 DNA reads TGCGCCAGCAGCCAATTTAGACAGGGTCCGGGAAAAAATTCACCCCTCCACTTT.